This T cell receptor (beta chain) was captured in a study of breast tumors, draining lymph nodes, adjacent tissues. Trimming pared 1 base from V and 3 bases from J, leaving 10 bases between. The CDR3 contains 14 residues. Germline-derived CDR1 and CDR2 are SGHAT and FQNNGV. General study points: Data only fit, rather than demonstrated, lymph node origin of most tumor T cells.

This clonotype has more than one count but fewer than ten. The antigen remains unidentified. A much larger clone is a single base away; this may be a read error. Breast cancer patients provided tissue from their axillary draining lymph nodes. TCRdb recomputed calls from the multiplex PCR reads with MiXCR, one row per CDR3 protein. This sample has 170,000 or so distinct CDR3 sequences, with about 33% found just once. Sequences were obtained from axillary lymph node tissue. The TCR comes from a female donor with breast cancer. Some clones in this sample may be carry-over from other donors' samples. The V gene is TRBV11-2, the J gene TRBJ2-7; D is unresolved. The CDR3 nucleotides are TGTGCCAGCAGCTTAGGGCAGGAGCACTACGAGCAGTACTTC. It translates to CASSLGQEHYEQYF.